The 20 T cell receptor beta chains listed next were all sequenced from one sample in a study of shared clonotypes between healthy human individuals. The assay was immunoSEQ multiplex PCR, and TCRdb's table has in-frame clones only and misses some. The sample lists some 2,500,000 clones, 80% to 95% occurring once. The sample was naive CD4+ T cells from PBMCs. This sample's subset: CD45RA+ positively selected. The receptors stem from a man between 18 and 35 years old in good health. Some clones in this sample may be carry-over from other donors' samples.

This clone has only a few counts. The sample holds other DNA sequences that translate to the same CDR3. The chain combines TRBV2 with TRBJ1-1; possibly TRBD1 for D (5 bases). CDR1 and CDR2 from the germline V gene are SNHLY and FYNNEI. With 1 base removed from V and 4 bases from J, the gap between germline ends came to 7 bases. The CDR3 is made up of 13 amino acids. CDR3 in amino acids: CASSEVRATEAFF. The DNA of the CDR3 is TGTGCCAGCAGTGAAGTCAGGGCCACTGAAGCTTTCTTT.

The rearrangement links TRBV5-4 to TRBJ1-4, with D unresolved. CDR1 and CDR2 (germline): SGHNT, YYREEE (reference sequence). Trimming cost V 2 bases and J 4 bases, with 9 bases left between them. This CDR3 is 14 amino acids long. The chain's CDR3 is CASSFGQDNEKLFF. CDR3 bases: TGTGCCAGCAGCTTCGGGCAGGATAATGAAAAACTGTTTTTT.

The sample holds one count of this clone. The chain employs TRBV27 and TRBJ1-2; the match to TRBD1 covers 10 bases. Germline CDR1 and CDR2: MNHEY and SMNVEV (reference sequence). This CDR3 comprises 13 residues. The V segment lost 5 bases and the J segment 7 bases; nucleotides outside the gene matches: 4. The CDR3 here is CASSHRDRGGYTF. In nucleotides, the CDR3 is TGTGCCAGCAGTCACCGGGACAGGGGTGGCTACACCTTC.

The CDR3 protein is CAWSVVFGDQPQHF. The CDR3 nucleotides read TGTGCCTGGAGTGTAGTTTTCGGGGATCAGCCCCAGCATTTT. The genes are TRBV30 and TRBJ1-5; D is unclear. V shed 0 bases and J shed 5 bases, with 11 bases lying between them. This CDR3 contains 14 residues. CDR1 is GTSNPN and CDR2 is SVGIG in the germline V gene (reference sequence).

The rearrangement joins TRBV4-2 to TRBJ1-2, with a weak D call TRBD1 (6 bases). V lost 5 bases and J lost 7, with 14 bases in between. The germline V gene encodes CDR1 LGHNA and CDR2 YNFKEQ. There are 13 residues in the CDR3. For the CDR3, the DNA is TGTGCCAGCAGCGTTACAGGGTTCGGTGGCTACACCTTC. This sequence encodes CASSVTGFGGYTF.

J is TRBJ1-1 and V is TRBV7-9; D may be TRBD1 (6 bases). The CDR3 runs to 14 residues. The V gene's germline CDR1 is SEHNR and CDR2 FQNEAQ (reference sequence). V was trimmed by 3 bases and J by 5 bases, leaving 13 bases between them. CDR3 in amino acids: CASSLTPGETEAFF. DNA for the CDR3: TGTGCCAGCAGCTTGACCCCAGGGGAAACTGAAGCTTTCTTT.

Only one count was recorded for this clone. The rearrangement links TRBV28 to TRBJ1-3; D gene unclear. CDR3 length equals 12 residues. From germline, CDR1 is MDHEN and CDR2 SYDVKM. The ends were cut back, 4 bases at V and 8 bases at J, with 9 bases in the middle. CDR3 sequence reads: CASSSLRDTIYF. The CDR3 nucleotides are TGTGCCAGCAGTTCACTTAGGGACACCATATATTTT.

The genes are TRBV6-1 and TRBJ2-3; 7 bases align to TRBD1. Germline V gene data show CDR1 as MNHNS and CDR2 as SASEGT. The ends lost 6 bases at V and 0 bases at J; junction bases unmatched: 6. The CDR3 has 15 residues. The CDR3 bases are TGTGCCAGCAGGGCACAGGGGATGAGCACAGATACGCAGTATTTT. Residues: CASRAQGMSTDTQYF.

The V call is TRBV20-1, the J call TRBJ1-2; TRBD1 agrees at 7 bases. The V gene end was trimmed by 3 bases and the J gene end by 8 bases; junction bases not matched to a gene: 3. CDR3 length equals 11 residues. Germline-derived CDR1 and CDR2 are DFQATT and SNEGSKA (reference sequence). CDR3 in DNA: TGCAGTGCTAGGGGACAGACGGGCTACACCTTC. This translates into CSARGQTGYTF.

This rearrangement joins TRBV14 to TRBJ1-2; 9 bases agree with TRBD1. The CDR3 loop spans 14 amino acids. Germline CDR1 is SGHDN and CDR2 is FVKESK. V was pared by 4 bases and J by 7 bases, with 7 bases of the junction left unmatched. The CDR3 here is CASSLRDRDIGYTF. CDR3 nucleotide sequence: TGTGCCAGCAGCCTCCGGGACAGGGATATTGGCTACACCTTC.

Written as DNA, the CDR3 is TGCGCCAGCAGCCAAAAGAGGCCGTCCGGGAGTTCCTACAATGAGCAGTTCTTC. Protein: CASSQKRPSGSSYNEQFF. The chain joins TRBV4-1 to TRBJ2-1; possibly TRBD2 for D (6 bases). The CDR3 sequence is 18 residues long. The V end was cut by 2 bases, the J end by 1 base, with 18 bases between. Looked up from germline, CDR1 is MGHRA and CDR2 is YSYEKL.

This clone was seen a single time. V and J are TRBV7-8 and TRBJ2-5; 13 bases align to TRBD2. Per germline, CDR1 SGHVS and CDR2 FQNEAQ. The CDR3 spans 17 residues. V trimming: 1 base; J trimming: 7 bases; junction bases outside the gene matches: 9. The CDR3 DNA reads TGTGCCAGCAGCTTAGGGACTAGCGGGAGTGACTTGGTGACCCAGTACTTC. It is translated as CASSLGTSGSDLVTQYF.

V is TRBV18 and J is TRBJ2-2; 10 bases fit TRBD1. In germline, CDR1 is KGHSH, CDR2 LQKENI. Trimming at V came to 3 bases and at J to 4 bases, leaving 5 bases not matched to a gene. The CDR3 spans 16 residues. The CDR3 coding sequence is TGTGCCAGCTCACCTCCGGGGGACAGGGGCACCGGGGAGCTGTTTTTT. It specifies CASSPPGDRGTGELFF.

This sequence joins TRBV7-2 and TRBJ2-7; the match to TRBD1 covers 9 bases. This CDR3 is built from 13 residues. V trimming: 5 bases; J trimming: 9 bases; junction bases outside the gene matches: 8. The V gene's germline CDR1 is SGHTA and CDR2 FQGNSA. This chain's CDR3 is CASSHGEDRGQYF. The CDR3 coding sequence is TGTGCCAGCAGCCACGGGGAGGACAGGGGGCAGTACTTC.

Concerning this clone: Other DNA sequences in this specimen translate into the identical CDR3. V gene TRBV9 combines with J gene TRBJ2-6; D ambiguous. Trimming took 5 bases from V and 0 from J, leaving 9 bases between them. CDR1 SGDLS and CDR2 YYNGEE come from the germline V gene. This CDR3 contains 15 residues. The CDR3 sequence: CASRRGDSGANVLTF. The CDR3 DNA reads as TGTGCCAGCAGGAGAGGCGACTCTGGGGCCAACGTCCTGACTTTC.

The chain employs TRBV6-6 and TRBJ1-5, with D possibly being TRBD1 (6 bases). Trimming removed 1 base at V and 7 bases at J, with 17 bases between. There are 16 residues in the CDR3. CDR1 and CDR2 (germline): MNHNY, SVGAGI (reference sequence). The CDR3 here is CASSYFTPGGVQPQHF. The CDR3 DNA sequence: TGTGCCAGCAGTTACTTTACCCCCGGGGGCGTGCAGCCCCAGCATTTT.

This sequence joins TRBV6-5 and TRBJ1-1; 7 bases align to TRBD1. The CDR3 loop spans 15 amino acids. V shed 5 bases and J 1 base; nucleotides not matched to a gene: 7. From germline, CDR1 is MNHEY and CDR2 SVGAGI. The CDR3, as DNA: TGTGCCAGCAGTCCCTTGACAGGGTGGAACACTGAAGCTTTCTTT. This sequence encodes CASSPLTGWNTEAFF.

The V gene is TRBV29-1, the J gene TRBJ2-1; D not certain. With 4 bases removed from V and 4 bases from J, the gap between germline ends came to 11 bases. Germline loops: CDR1 SQVTM, CDR2 ANQGSEA. The length of the CDR3 is 13 residues. CDR3 amino acids: CSVGISPYNEQFF. CDR3 in DNA: TGCAGCGTTGGAATCAGCCCGTACAATGAGCAGTTCTTC.

The rearrangement uses TRBV5-4 and TRBJ1-4; D unclear. CDR3 length: 16 amino acids. Germline V lookup: CDR1 SGHNT, CDR2 YYREEE (reference sequence). Trimming pared 0 bases from V and 2 bases from J, leaving 11 bases between. In DNA, the CDR3 is TGTGCCAGCAGCTTGGCGGCAAGAGGCACTAATGAAAAACTGTTTTTT. Encoded protein: CASSLAARGTNEKLFF.

The genes are TRBV28 and TRBJ2-2; D is undetermined. Per the germline V gene, CDR1 is MDHEN and CDR2 is SYDVKM. Trimming left V 7 bases short and J 5 bases short, with 8 bases between. The CDR3 has 12 amino acids. Here the CDR3 DNA reads TGTGCCAGCACCCGAAGGACCGGGGAGCTGTTTTTT. Translating gives CASTRRTGELFF.